This T cell receptor beta chain is drawn from a study of CD8 T cells in ankylosing spondylitis. The V gene's germline CDR1 is MNHEY and CDR2 SVGAGI. Trimming pared 1 base from V and 2 bases from J, leaving 10 bases between. CDR3 length equals 15 residues. From the 5' RACE reads, TCRdb called clonotypes with MiXCR, one entry per CDR3 protein. Of around 39,000 distinct CDR3 sequences in the sample, approximately 9.9% were seen once. This clonotype was detected ten times or more. The sequence came from a male donor with ankylosing spondylitis. The sequencing sample was made of synovial fluid, either unsorted or a sorted T cell fraction (not recorded which). This rearrangement joins TRBV6-5 to TRBJ2-3; D is unclear. The CDR3 DNA reads TGTGCCAGCAGTTACTATGGCAGAAACACAGATACGCAGTATTTT. This gives the protein CASSYYGRNTDTQYF.